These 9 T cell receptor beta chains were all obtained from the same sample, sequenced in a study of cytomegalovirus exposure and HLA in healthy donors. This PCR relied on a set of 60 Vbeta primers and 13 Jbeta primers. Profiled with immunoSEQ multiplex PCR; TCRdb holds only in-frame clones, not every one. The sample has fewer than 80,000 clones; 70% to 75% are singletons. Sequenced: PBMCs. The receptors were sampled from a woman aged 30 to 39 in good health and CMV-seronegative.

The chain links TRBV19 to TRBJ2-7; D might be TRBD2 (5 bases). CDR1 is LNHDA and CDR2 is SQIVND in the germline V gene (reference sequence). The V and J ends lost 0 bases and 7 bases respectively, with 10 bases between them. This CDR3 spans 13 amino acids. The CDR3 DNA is TGTGCCAGTAGTATAGATTGGAGAGGGGAGCAGTACTTC. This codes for CASSIDWRGEQYF.

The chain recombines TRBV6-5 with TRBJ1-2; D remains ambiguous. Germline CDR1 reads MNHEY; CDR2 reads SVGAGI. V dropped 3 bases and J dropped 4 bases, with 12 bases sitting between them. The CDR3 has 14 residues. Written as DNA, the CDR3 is TGTGCCAGCAGTTATAGCGGGGAAGGCTATGGCTACACCTTC. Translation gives CASSYSGEGYGYTF.

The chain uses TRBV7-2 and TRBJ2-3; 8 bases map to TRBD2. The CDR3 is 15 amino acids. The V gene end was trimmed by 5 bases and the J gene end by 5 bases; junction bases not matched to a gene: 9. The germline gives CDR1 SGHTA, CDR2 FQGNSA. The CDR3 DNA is TGTGCCAGCAGCCTAAGCGGGGGAGATGGAGATACGCAGTATTTT. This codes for CASSLSGGDGDTQYF.

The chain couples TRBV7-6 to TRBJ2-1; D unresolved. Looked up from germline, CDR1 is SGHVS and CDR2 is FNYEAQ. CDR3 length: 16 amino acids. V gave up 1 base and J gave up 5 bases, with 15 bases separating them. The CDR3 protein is CASSLVAPTTNNEQFF. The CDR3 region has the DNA TGTGCCAGCAGCTTAGTAGCCCCCACGACCAACAATGAGCAGTTCTTC.

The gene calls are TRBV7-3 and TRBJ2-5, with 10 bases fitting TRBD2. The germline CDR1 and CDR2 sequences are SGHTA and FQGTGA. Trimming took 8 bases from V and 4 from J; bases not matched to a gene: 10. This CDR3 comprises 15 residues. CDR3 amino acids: CASGLTSGEGETQYF. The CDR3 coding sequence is TGTGCCAGCGGCCTAACTAGCGGGGAGGGAGAGACCCAGTACTTC.

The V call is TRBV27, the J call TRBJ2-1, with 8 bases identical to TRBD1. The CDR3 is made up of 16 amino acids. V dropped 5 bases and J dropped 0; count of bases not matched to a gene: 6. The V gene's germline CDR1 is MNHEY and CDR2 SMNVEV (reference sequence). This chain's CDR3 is CASSLTGGSSYNEQFF. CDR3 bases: TGTGCCAGCAGTCTAACAGGGGGTAGCTCCTACAATGAGCAGTTCTTC.

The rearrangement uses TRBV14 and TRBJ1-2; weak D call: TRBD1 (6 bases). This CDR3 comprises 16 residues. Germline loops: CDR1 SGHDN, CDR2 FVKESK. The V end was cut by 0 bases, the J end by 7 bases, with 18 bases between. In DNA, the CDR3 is TGTGCCAGCAGCCAAGATATACAGGGTGTAAGGGGTGGCTACACCTTC. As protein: CASSQDIQGVRGGYTF.

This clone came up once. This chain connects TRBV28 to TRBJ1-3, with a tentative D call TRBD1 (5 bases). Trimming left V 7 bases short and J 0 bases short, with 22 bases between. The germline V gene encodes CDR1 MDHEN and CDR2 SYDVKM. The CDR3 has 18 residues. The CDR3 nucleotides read TGTGCCAGCACACAATCGAGCGGGACGGCTTACTCTGGAAACACCATATATTTT. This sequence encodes CASTQSSGTAYSGNTIYF.

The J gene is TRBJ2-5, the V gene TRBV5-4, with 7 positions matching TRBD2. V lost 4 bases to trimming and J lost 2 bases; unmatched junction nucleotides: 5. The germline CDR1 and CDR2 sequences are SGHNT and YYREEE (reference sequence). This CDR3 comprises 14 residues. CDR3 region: CASSSGVGQETQYF. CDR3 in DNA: TGTGCCAGCAGCAGCGGGGTGGGACAAGAGACCCAGTACTTC.